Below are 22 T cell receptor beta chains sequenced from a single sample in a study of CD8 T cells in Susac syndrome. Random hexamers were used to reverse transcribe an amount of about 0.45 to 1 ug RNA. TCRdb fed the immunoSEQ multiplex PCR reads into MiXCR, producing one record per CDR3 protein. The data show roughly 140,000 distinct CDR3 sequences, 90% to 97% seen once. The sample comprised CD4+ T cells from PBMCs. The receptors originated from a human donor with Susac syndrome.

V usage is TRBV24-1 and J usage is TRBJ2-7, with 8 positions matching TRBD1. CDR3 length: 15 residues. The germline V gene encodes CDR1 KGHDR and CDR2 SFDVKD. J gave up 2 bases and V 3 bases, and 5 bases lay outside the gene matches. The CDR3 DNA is TGTGCCACCAGTGATGGGACAGGTTTCCCCTACGAGCAGTACTTC. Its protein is CATSDGTGFPYEQYF.

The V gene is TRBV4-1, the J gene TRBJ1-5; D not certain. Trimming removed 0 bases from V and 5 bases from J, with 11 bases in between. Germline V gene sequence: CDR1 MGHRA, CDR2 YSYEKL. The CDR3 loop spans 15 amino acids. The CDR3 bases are TGCGCCAGCAGCCAAGATGGCGGCGGGGATCAGCCCCAGCATTTT. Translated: CASSQDGGGDQPQHF.

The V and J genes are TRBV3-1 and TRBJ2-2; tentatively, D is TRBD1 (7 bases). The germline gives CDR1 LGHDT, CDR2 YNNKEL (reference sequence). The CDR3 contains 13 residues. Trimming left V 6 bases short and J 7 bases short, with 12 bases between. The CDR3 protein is CASSHQGGGELFF. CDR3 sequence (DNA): TGTGCCAGCAGTCATCAGGGGGGCGGGGAGCTGTTTTTT.

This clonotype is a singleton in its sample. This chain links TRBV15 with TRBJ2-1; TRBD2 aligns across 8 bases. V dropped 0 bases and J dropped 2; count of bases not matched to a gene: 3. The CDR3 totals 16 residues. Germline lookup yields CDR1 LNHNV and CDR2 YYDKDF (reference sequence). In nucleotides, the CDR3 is TGTGCCACCAGCAGAGATCGGGGGGGGACCTACAATGAGCAGTTCTTC. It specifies CATSRDRGGTYNEQFF.

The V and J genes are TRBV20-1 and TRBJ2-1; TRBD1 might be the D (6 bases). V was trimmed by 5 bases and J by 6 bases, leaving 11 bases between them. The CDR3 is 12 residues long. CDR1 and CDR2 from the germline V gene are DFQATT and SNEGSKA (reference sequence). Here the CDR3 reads CSAPKQGNEQFF. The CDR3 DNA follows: TGCAGTGCTCCCAAACAGGGCAATGAGCAGTTCTTC.

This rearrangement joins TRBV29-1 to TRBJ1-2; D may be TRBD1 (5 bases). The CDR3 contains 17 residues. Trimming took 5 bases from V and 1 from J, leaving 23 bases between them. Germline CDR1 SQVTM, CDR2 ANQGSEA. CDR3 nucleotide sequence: TGCAGCGTTCGTATTCCCGACCCAGGGAGAGGTAACTATGGCTACACCTTC. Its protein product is CSVRIPDPGRGNYGYTF.

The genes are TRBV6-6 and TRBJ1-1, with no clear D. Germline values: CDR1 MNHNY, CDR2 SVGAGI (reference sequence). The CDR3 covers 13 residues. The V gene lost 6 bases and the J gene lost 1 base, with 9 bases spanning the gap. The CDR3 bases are TGTGCCAGCAGGAAACAGACGAACACTGAAGCTTTCTTT. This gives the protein CASRKQTNTEAFF.

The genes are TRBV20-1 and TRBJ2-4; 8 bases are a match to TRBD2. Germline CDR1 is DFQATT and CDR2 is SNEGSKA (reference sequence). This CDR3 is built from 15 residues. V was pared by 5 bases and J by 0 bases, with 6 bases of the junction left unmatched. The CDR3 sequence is CSACSGVVAKNIQYF. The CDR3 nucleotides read TGCAGTGCTTGTAGCGGGGTGGTAGCCAAAAACATTCAGTACTTC.

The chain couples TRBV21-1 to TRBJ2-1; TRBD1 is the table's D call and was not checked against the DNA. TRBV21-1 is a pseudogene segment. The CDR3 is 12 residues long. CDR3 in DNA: TGTGCCAAGGAGGGGGCCCACGATTTTCAGTTCTTC. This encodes CAKEGAHDFQFF.

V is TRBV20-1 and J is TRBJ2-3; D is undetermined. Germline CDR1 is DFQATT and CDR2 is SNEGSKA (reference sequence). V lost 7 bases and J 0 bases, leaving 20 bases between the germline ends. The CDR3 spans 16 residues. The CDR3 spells CSGLPPYETSTDTQYF. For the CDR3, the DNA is TGCAGTGGTCTCCCGCCTTACGAGACGAGCACAGATACGCAGTATTTT.

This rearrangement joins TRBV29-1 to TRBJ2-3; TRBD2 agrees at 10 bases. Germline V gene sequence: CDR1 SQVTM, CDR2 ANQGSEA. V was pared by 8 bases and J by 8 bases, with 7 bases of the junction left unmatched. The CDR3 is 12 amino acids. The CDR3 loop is CSRASGSGTQYF. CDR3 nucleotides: TGCAGCAGGGCTAGCGGGAGTGGTACGCAGTATTTT.

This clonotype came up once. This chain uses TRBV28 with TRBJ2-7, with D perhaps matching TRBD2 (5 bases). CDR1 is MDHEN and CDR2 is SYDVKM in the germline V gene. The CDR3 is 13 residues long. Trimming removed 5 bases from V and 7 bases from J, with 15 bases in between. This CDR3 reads CASSRRLLGEQYF. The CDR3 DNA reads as TGTGCCAGCAGTCGGAGGCTCCTCGGAGAGCAGTACTTC.

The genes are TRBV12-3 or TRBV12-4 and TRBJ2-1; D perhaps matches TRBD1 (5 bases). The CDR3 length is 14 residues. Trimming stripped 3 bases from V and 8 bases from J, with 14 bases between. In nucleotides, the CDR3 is TGTGCCAGCAGTTTTGGTCAGGGTGGGGATGAGCAGTTCTTC. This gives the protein CASSFGQGGDEQFF.

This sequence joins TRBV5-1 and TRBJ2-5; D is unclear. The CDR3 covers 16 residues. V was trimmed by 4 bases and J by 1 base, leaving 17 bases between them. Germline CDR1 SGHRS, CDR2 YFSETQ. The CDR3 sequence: CASSLGLYQTQETQYF. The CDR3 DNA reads TGCGCCAGCAGCCTGGGTCTATATCAAACCCAAGAGACCCAGTACTTC.

The CDR3 bases are TGTGCCAGCAGCTCCATCATATCCACTAGCGGGGACACAGATACGCAGTATTTT. Translated, it gives CASSSIISTSGDTDTQYF. The chain recombines TRBV11-2 with TRBJ2-3, with TRBD2 matching 10 bases. The CDR3 runs to 18 residues. Germline trimming cut 4 bases from V and 2 bases from J; bases unmatched to any gene: 12. Germline V CDR1 and CDR2: SGHAT, FQNNGV.

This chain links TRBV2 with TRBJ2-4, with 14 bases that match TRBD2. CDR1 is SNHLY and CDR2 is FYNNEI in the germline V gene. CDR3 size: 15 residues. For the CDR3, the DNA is TGTGAGTCGAGAGCCGGGACTAGCGGGGGAAACATTCAGTACTTC. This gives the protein CESRAGTSGGNIQYF. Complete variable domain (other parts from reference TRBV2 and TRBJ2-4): EPEVTQTPSHQVTQMGQEVILRCVPISNHLYFYWYRQILGQKVEFLVSFYNNEISEKSEIFDDQFSVERPDGSNFTLKIRSTKLEDSAMYFCESRAGTSGGNIQYFGAGTRLSVL.

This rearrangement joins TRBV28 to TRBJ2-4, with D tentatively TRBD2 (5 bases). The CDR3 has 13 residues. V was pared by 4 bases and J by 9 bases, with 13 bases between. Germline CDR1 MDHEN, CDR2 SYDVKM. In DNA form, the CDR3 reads TGTGCCAGCAGTTCACCGGGAACTTCCATTCAGTACTTC. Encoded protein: CASSSPGTSIQYF. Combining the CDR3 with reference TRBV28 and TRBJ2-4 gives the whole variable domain DVKVTQSSRYLVKRTGEKVFLECVQDMDHENMFWYRQDPGLGLRLIYFSYDVKMKEKGDIPEGYSVSREKKERFSLILESASTNQTSMYLCASSSPGTSIQYFGAGTRLSVL.

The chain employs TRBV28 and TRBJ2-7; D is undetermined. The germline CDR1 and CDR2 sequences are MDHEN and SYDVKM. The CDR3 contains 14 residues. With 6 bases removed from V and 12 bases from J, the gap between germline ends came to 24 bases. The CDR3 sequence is CASRDPTRTTDAYF. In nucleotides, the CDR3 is TGTGCCAGCAGGGACCCGACACGAACTACGGATGCGTACTTC. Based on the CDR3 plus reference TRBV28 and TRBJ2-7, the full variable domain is DVKVTQSSRYLVKRTGEKVFLECVQDMDHENMFWYRQDPGLGLRLIYFSYDVKMKEKGDIPEGYSVSREKKERFSLILESASTNQTSMYLCASRDPTRTTDAYFGPGTRLTVT.

The CDR3: CASSDQSGSFDEQFF. The CDR3 bases are TGTGCCAGCAGTGATCAGAGCGGGAGTTTTGATGAGCAGTTCTTC. The chain couples TRBV2 to TRBJ2-1, with 8 positions matching TRBD2. V lost 3 bases, J lost 8 bases, and 9 bases stayed unmatched. The germline gives CDR1 SNHLY, CDR2 FYNNEI. The CDR3 loop spans 15 amino acids.

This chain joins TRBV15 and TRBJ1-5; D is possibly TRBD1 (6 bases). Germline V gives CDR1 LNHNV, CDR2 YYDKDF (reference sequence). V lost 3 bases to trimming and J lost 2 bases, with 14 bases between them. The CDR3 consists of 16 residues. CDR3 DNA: TGTGCCACCAGCAGCTCACAGGGATTTGGCAATCAGCCCCAGCATTTT. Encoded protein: CATSSSQGFGNQPQHF.

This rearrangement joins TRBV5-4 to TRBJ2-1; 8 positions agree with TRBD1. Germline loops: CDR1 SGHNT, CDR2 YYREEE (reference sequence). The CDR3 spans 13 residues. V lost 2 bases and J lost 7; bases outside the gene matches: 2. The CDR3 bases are TGTGCCAGCAGCTTACAGGGGGGAAATGAGCAGTTCTTC. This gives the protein CASSLQGGNEQFF.

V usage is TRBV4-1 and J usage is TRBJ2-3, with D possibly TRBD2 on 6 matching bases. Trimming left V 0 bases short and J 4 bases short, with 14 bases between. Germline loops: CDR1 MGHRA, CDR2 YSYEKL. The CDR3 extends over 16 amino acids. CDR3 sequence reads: CASSQDVVSGADTQYF. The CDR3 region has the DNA TGCGCCAGCAGCCAAGACGTTGTCTCGGGGGCAGATACGCAGTATTTT.